The clone carrying this TCR beta chain has only one observation. What it binds is unknown. The donors belonged to the approximately 120-subject validation cohort, separate from the roughly 710-subject first cohort. The sample comes from a study of cytomegalovirus exposure and HLA in healthy donors. Findings and limits, study-wide: There were over 150 TCR beta chains listed as cytomegalovirus-associated. One later analysis, an examination of the 100 to 150 validation repertoires, found that first-cohort TCR clusters tended to co-occur in them.

Here immunoSEQ multiplex PCR was the method, and the copy in TCRdb shows in-frame clones only, minus some. The sample has some 240,000 clones; approximately 87% are singletons. Sequencing was carried out using PBMCs. The clonotype was recovered from a young woman in good health and CMV-seronegative.

CDR3 protein: CASSPRRGDTQYF. Here the CDR3 DNA reads TGTGCCAGCAGTCCCCGTCGAGGGGATACGCAGTATTTT. The rearrangement uses TRBV27 and TRBJ2-3, with D perhaps matching TRBD2 (5 bases). V dropped 5 bases and J dropped 6 bases, with 12 bases sitting between them. The CDR3 is 13 amino acids. Germline values: CDR1 MNHEY, CDR2 SMNVEV (reference sequence).